Listed below are T cell receptor beta chains from one sample, sequenced in a study of OX40 agonist ivuxolimab in advanced cancers. Data came from immunoSEQ multiplex PCR; TCRdb stores just in-frame clones and leaves some out. Here the sample spans tens of thousands of clones, roughly 88% being singletons. Sequencing used CD4+ or CD8+ T cells sorted from blood, obtained in a trial of the OX40 agonist ivuxolimab. Receptors originate from an adult with an advanced solid tumor such as melanoma, head and neck, liver or kidney cancer. Each CDR3 is given with its conserved first and last residue. The D gene is left open where the match is weak. Where a row states a size, it is once, few, many or the class of an expanded clone; other rows omit it.

CDR3	DNA	D	V	size	J
CASSNRDGEETQYF	TGTGCCAGCAGCAACCGGGACGGTGAAGAGACCCAGTACTTC	NA	TRBV21-1	NA	TRBJ2-5
CASSLPWGRIGYTF	TGTGCCAGCAGCCTACCCTGGGGGCGCATTGGCTACACCTTC	NA	TRBV7-8	once	TRBJ1-2
CASSSSSRGLRTDTQYF	TGTGCCAGCAGCTCATCCTCCAGGGGTCTCCGGACCGATACGCAGTATTTT	NA	TRBV7-9	NA	TRBJ2-3
CAWSPSGGRAYEQYF	TGTGCCTGGAGTCCCTCGGGCGGGAGGGCCTACGAGCAGTACTTC	TRBD2	TRBV30	NA	TRBJ2-7
CASSQDRRSTDTQYF	TGCGCCAGCAGCCAAGATAGAAGGAGCACAGATACGCAGTATTTT	NA	TRBV4-1	NA	TRBJ2-3
CASKDRDPYEQYF	TGTGCCAGCAAGGACAGGGACCCATACGAGCAGTACTTC	TRBD1	TRBV6-1	NA	TRBJ2-7
CASSFLSTSGRGEQFF	TGCGCCAGCAGCTTCCTTTCGACTAGCGGGAGGGGTGAGCAGTTCTTC	TRBD2	TRBV5-1	NA	TRBJ2-1
CASSSDRDETQYF	TGTGCCAGCAGTTCAGACAGGGATGAGACCCAGTACTTC	TRBD1	TRBV7-9	few	TRBJ2-5
CASLKGPNRHEQYF	TGTGCCAGCCTGAAAGGGCCGAACCGTCACGAGCAGTACTTC	NA	TRBV7-8	NA	TRBJ2-7
CASSLGSRWYF	TGTGCCAGCAGCTTAGGGAGCAGGTGGTACTTC	NA	TRBV11-2	NA	TRBJ2-7
CASSVGVLSGNTIYF	TGTGCCAGCAGCGTAGGTGTCCTCTCTGGAAACACCATATATTTT	NA	TRBV9	NA	TRBJ1-3
CASSVQGMDGELFF	TGTGCCAGCAGCGTACAGGGTATGGACGGGGAGCTGTTTTTT	NA	TRBV5-4	NA	TRBJ2-2
CASSLDWEETQYF	TGTGCCAGCAGCTTGGACTGGGAAGAGACCCAGTACTTC	NA	TRBV5-4	NA	TRBJ2-5
CASSRRTSGYEQYF	TGTGCCAGCAGTCGCAGGACTAGCGGCTACGAGCAGTACTTC	TRBD2	TRBV11-2	few	TRBJ2-7
CASSPDSTNTEAFF	TGTGCCAGCTCACCAGATTCTACGAACACTGAAGCTTTCTTT	NA	TRBV18	NA	TRBJ1-1
CAWSRDGGPNYGYTF	TGTGCCTGGAGTCGGGACGGAGGTCCTAACTATGGCTACACCTTC	NA	TRBV30	NA	TRBJ1-2
CASSVGTGLAGNTIYF	TGTGCCAGCAGCGTAGGGACAGGTCTCGCTGGAAACACCATATATTTT	TRBD1	TRBV9	NA	TRBJ1-3
CASTSDSYEQYF	TGTGCCAGCACCTCGGACAGCTACGAGCAGTACTTC	NA	TRBV27	NA	TRBJ2-7
CASSLLIAGREQYF	TGTGCCAGCAGCTTATTAATAGCGGGACGCGAGCAGTACTTC	TRBD2	TRBV5-6	NA	TRBJ2-7
CASSPERSGGGYTF	TGCGCCAGCAGCCCGGAGAGGTCGGGAGGTGGCTACACCTTC	NA	TRBV5-1	NA	TRBJ1-2
CASSQDRRGPEAFF	TGCGCCAGCAGCCAAGATCGGAGGGGGCCTGAAGCTTTCTTT	TRBD1	TRBV4-3	NA	TRBJ1-1
CASSLVASGRRTDTQYF	TGTGCCAGCAGCTTAGTGGCCAGCGGGAGGCGCACAGATACGCAGTATTTT	TRBD2	TRBV11-2	NA	TRBJ2-3
CASSPETRFANTQYF	TGCGCCAGCAGCCCGGAGACTAGGTTTGCAAATACGCAGTATTTT	NA	TRBV5-1	NA	TRBJ2-3